These 25 T cell receptor beta chains were sequenced from one sample in a study of beta chain features in type 1 diabetes. Study-level results: Patients with Type 1 diabetes showed moderately but significantly shorter TCRB CDR3s in all four CD4+ subsets.

No antigen has been identified for these receptors. Sequencing targeted expressed TCRB transcripts, as all isolated RNA had been reverse transcribed. Some clones are missing from TCRdb's copy, which holds only in-frame ones; the method was immunoSEQ multiplex PCR. The sample lists 630,000 or so clones, about an eighth seen once, with approximately 0.043% in the top ten. The sequencing input was naive CD4+ T cells from blood. These receptors all come from a man younger than 30 with type 1 diabetes.

This rearrangement joins TRBV19 to TRBJ1-5; D may be TRBD1 (6 bases). The germline V and J ends were trimmed by 7 bases and 2 bases, with 15 bases remaining between them. CDR1 and CDR2 (germline): LNHDA, SQIVND (reference sequence). The CDR3 consists of 15 residues. CDR3 region: CASNSAGAGNQPQHF. DNA for the CDR3: TGTGCCAGTAATAGTGCAGGGGCGGGCAATCAGCCCCAGCATTTT. The variable domain in full, with the rest retrieved from reference TRBV19 and TRBJ1-5, is DGGITQSPKYLFRKEGQNVTLSCEQNLNHDAMYWYRQDPGQGLRLIYYSQIVNDFQKGDIAEGYSVSREKKESFPLTVTSAQKNPTAFYLCASNSAGAGNQPQHFGDGTRLSIL.

This rearrangement joins TRBV29-1 to TRBJ1-2; the D is unclear. The CDR3 consists of 12 residues. CDR1 SQVTM and CDR2 ANQGSEA come from the germline V gene. V lost 4 bases and J lost 0, with 6 bases in between. The chain's CDR3 is CSVVGSNYGYTF. As DNA, the CDR3 is TGCAGCGTTGTTGGGTCTAACTATGGCTACACCTTC.

The chain couples TRBV5-1 to TRBJ2-1; the match to TRBD2 covers 9 bases. This CDR3 spans 16 amino acids. Germline CDR1 SGHRS, CDR2 YFSETQ. V gave up 1 base and J gave up 3 bases; unmatched junction bases: 5. In DNA form, the CDR3 reads TGCGCCAGCAGCTTGAACGCGGGAGGGAGCTACAATGAGCAGTTCTTC. Translated, it gives CASSLNAGGSYNEQFF.

V is TRBV7-2 and J is TRBJ2-5, with 8 nucleotides matching TRBD1. V was pared by 5 bases and J by 4 bases, with 6 bases of the junction left unmatched. Germline V gives CDR1 SGHTA, CDR2 FQGNSA. The CDR3 contains 14 residues. In DNA, the CDR3 is TGTGCCAGCAGCCCCCGACAGGGGAGAGAGACCCAGTACTTC. It specifies CASSPRQGRETQYF.

This clone was detected only a few times. The DNA for the CDR3 is TGTGCCACCAGCAGAGGGGGACAGGGGAAAGAGACCCAGTACTTC. Translating gives CATSRGGQGKETQYF. The chain has TRBV15 and TRBJ2-5, with 10 bases that match TRBD1. The germline V gene encodes CDR1 LNHNV and CDR2 YYDKDF (reference sequence). The ends lost 1 base at V and 3 bases at J; junction bases unmatched: 2. The length of the CDR3 is 15 residues.

This clone was seen only a few times. The chain links TRBV29-1 to TRBJ2-3, with D perhaps TRBD2 (5 bases). This CDR3 has 14 residues. Germline CDR1 SQVTM, CDR2 ANQGSEA. Trimming shortened V by 7 bases and J by 7 bases, and 21 bases separated the two germline ends. The CDR3 nucleotides are TGCAGCGCTGGGCGAGATAGCGCCGGACATACGCAGTATTTT. This gives the protein CSAGRDSAGHTQYF.

The chain joins TRBV29-1 to TRBJ2-2; TRBD1 aligns across 7 bases. The CDR3 spans 16 residues. V trimming: 4 bases; J trimming: 0 bases; junction bases outside the gene matches: 8. Germline-derived CDR1 and CDR2 are SQVTM and ANQGSEA. The CDR3 sequence: CSVGEGQLANTGELFF. DNA for the CDR3: TGCAGCGTTGGAGAGGGACAGCTCGCGAACACCGGGGAGCTGTTTTTT.

This chain connects TRBV18 to TRBJ2-5; D remains unclear. Germline-derived CDR1 and CDR2 are KGHSH and LQKENI. V lost 5 bases and J lost 2, with 9 bases in between. The CDR3 spans 13 residues. DNA for the CDR3: TGTGCCAGCTCAGCCACAATTCAAGAGACCCAGTACTTC. It yields the protein CASSATIQETQYF.

The sample holds a few counts of this clone. The chain employs TRBV4-3 and TRBJ1-6; D is perhaps TRBD1 (5 bases). The length of the CDR3 is 20 residues. Per the germline V gene, CDR1 is LGHNA and CDR2 is YSLEER. V was clipped by 3 bases and J by 1 base, with 22 bases between them. CDR3 sequence (DNA): TGCGCCAGCAGCCAGGTGCCTCCAGGCCTTCGACAGTCCTATAATTCACCCCTCCACTTT. Protein sequence: CASSQVPPGLRQSYNSPLHF.

The table lists this clone with a few counts. At the DNA level, this CDR3 is encoded by other sequences in the same sample as well. The chain couples TRBV18 to TRBJ2-1, with D maybe TRBD2 (5 bases). Germline CDR1 KGHSH, CDR2 LQKENI. Trimming removed 1 base at V and 6 bases at J, with 7 bases between. CDR3 length: 13 amino acids. The CDR3 nucleotides read TGTGCCAGCTCACCACTAGCGCTCAATGAGCAGTTCTTC. The encoded protein is CASSPLALNEQFF.

The table lists this clone with a few counts. Other DNA sequences in the sample encode the same CDR3. This rearrangement joins TRBV5-1 to TRBJ1-1, with TRBD1 identical over 7 bases. CDR1 and CDR2 from the germline V gene are SGHRS and YFSETQ. The CDR3 sequence is 14 residues long. V trimming: 0 bases; J trimming: 1 base; junction bases outside the gene matches: 0. DNA for the CDR3: TGCGCCAGCAGCTTGGACAGGGGGAACACTGAAGCTTTCTTT. It encodes CASSLDRGNTEAFF. Based on the CDR3 plus reference TRBV5-1 and TRBJ1-1, the full variable domain is KAGVTQTPRYLIKTRGQQVTLSCSPISGHRSVSWYQQTPGQGLQFLFEYFSETQRNKGNFPGRFSGRQFSNSRSEMNVSTLELGDSALYLCASSLDRGNTEAFFGQGTRLTVV.

This clone has only a few counts. The rearrangement uses TRBV7-9 and TRBJ2-7; no reliable D call. V gave up 1 base and J gave up 5 bases, with 6 bases separating them. Germline V lookup: CDR1 SEHNR, CDR2 FQNEAQ (reference sequence). This CDR3 spans 12 amino acids. The CDR3 spells CASSLVGHEQYF. CDR3 nucleotides: TGTGCCAGCAGCTTAGTGGGTCACGAGCAGTACTTC.

This clone has more than one count but fewer than ten. This CDR3 is CASSRGQGVKEKLFF. In nucleotides, the CDR3 is TGTGCCAGCAGTCGGGGACAGGGGGTAAAGGAAAAACTGTTTTTT. The V and J genes are TRBV5-4 and TRBJ1-4, with 11 bases identical to TRBD1. V was pared by 5 bases and J by 8 bases, with 8 bases of the junction left unmatched. Germline lookup yields CDR1 SGHNT and CDR2 YYREEE (reference sequence). The CDR3 totals 15 residues. The full variable domain, in which reference TRBV5-4 and TRBJ1-4 provide the parts outside the CDR3, is ETGVTQSPTHLIKTRGQQVTLRCSSQSGHNTVSWYQQALGQGPQFIFQYYREEENGRGNFPPRFSGLQFPNYSSELNVNALELDDSALYLCASSRGQGVKEKLFFGSGTQLSVL.

This clone came up a few times. The chain has TRBV11-2 and TRBJ2-7; 7 positions match TRBD2. This CDR3 spans 16 amino acids. V gave up 5 bases and J gave up 0 bases; unmatched junction bases: 10. Germline CDR1 and CDR2: SGHAT and FQNNGV. CDR3 DNA sequence: TGTGCCAGCAGCCCCATCCGCGGGGGTGGCTCCTACGAGCAGTACTTC. Protein sequence: CASSPIRGGGSYEQYF.

This clone was counted between two and nine times. One end of the junction fails to match germline, which may point to a read error. This chain joins TRBV9 and TRBJ2-7, with 7 bases fitting TRBD2. Germline CDR1 is SGDLS and CDR2 is YYNGEE. The CDR3 is made up of 14 amino acids. DNA of the CDR3: TGTCCCAGCAGCGGGCGGGAGTGGTCCTACGAGCAGTACTTC. This codes for CPSSGREWSYEQYF.

The chain recombines TRBV11-2 with TRBJ1-2, with 8 bases matching TRBD1. In germline, CDR1 is SGHAT, CDR2 FQNNGV. The CDR3 has 16 amino acids. V lost 2 bases, J lost 5 bases, and 10 bases stayed unmatched. This CDR3 is CASSLPRDRLPYGYTF. The CDR3 DNA sequence: TGTGCCAGCAGCTTACCCCGGGACAGGCTACCATATGGCTACACCTTC.

The CDR3 DNA reads as TGTGCCAGTAGTATCGGGGACTTAGGAACTTATGGCTACACCTTC. It yields the protein CASSIGDLGTYGYTF. The rearrangement uses TRBV19 and TRBJ1-2; possibly TRBD1 for D (5 bases). This CDR3 is 15 amino acids long. The V end was cut by 3 bases, the J end by 5 bases, with 16 bases between. Germline CDR1 LNHDA, CDR2 SQIVND (reference sequence).

This clone was seen a handful of times. The sample contains more than one DNA sequence encoding this CDR3. The chain has TRBV5-1 and TRBJ2-5; no clear D. V gave up 0 bases and J gave up 5 bases, with 2 bases separating them. CDR3 length equals 11 residues. CDR1 and CDR2 (germline): SGHRS, YFSETQ. The CDR3 region is CASSLVETQYF. CDR3 bases: TGCGCCAGCAGCTTGGTCGAGACCCAGTACTTC. Full variable domain (outside the CDR3, taken from reference TRBV5-1 and TRBJ2-5): KAGVTQTPRYLIKTRGQQVTLSCSPISGHRSVSWYQQTPGQGLQFLFEYFSETQRNKGNFPGRFSGRQFSNSRSEMNVSTLELGDSALYLCASSLVETQYFGPGTRLLVL.

Here the CDR3 reads CASSLDFADTQYF. The CDR3 coding sequence is TGTGCCAGCAGCTTAGATTTCGCAGATACGCAGTATTTT. The rearrangement joins TRBV7-2 to TRBJ2-3; D gene ambiguous. Germline V gives CDR1 SGHTA, CDR2 FQGNSA. CDR3 size: 13 residues. V gave up 1 base and J gave up 4 bases, with 6 bases separating them. The entire variable domain, with the rest obtained from reference TRBV7-2 and TRBJ2-3, is as follows: GAGVSQSPSNKVTEKGKDVELRCDPISGHTALYWYRQSLGQGLEFLIYFQGNSAPDKSGLPSDRFSAERTGGSVSTLTIQRTQQEDSAVYLCASSLDFADTQYFGPGTRLTVL.

In DNA form, the CDR3 reads TGTGCCAGCAGCTCCCCCAGGGACTACACAGATACGCAGTATTTT. It translates to CASSSPRDYTDTQYF. The rearrangement links TRBV7-2 to TRBJ2-3, with 7 bases identical to TRBD2. J was trimmed by 2 bases and V by 4 bases; bases with no gene match: 6. Per germline, CDR1 SGHTA and CDR2 FQGNSA. The CDR3 contains 15 residues.

The chain uses TRBV28 and TRBJ1-5; 10 bases align to TRBD1. The CDR3 sequence is 12 residues long. Trimming took 8 bases from V and 5 from J; bases not matched to a gene: 0. The germline gives CDR1 MDHEN, CDR2 SYDVKM. The CDR3 reads CASGTGDQPQHF. For the CDR3, the DNA is TGTGCCAGCGGGACAGGGGATCAGCCCCAGCATTTT.

The chain links TRBV4-1 to TRBJ1-1; possible D gene TRBD1, 5 bases. V dropped 2 bases and J dropped 6 bases, with 13 bases sitting between them. CDR1 MGHRA and CDR2 YSYEKL come from the germline V gene. This CDR3 is built from 14 residues. DNA for the CDR3: TGCGCCAGCAGCCAACAGGACATGGATCCTGAAGCTTTCTTT. Translated, it gives CASSQQDMDPEAFF.

This clone appeared a few times. The J gene is TRBJ2-3, the V gene TRBV27; D is ambiguous. Germline V gene data show CDR1 as MNHEY and CDR2 as SMNVEV (reference sequence). The CDR3 runs to 12 residues. V lost 8 bases, J lost 5 bases, and 11 bases lay in between. The CDR3 DNA follows: TGTGCCAGCCGAAGGACGGGAGATACGCAGTATTTT. It is translated as CASRRTGDTQYF.

In this sample, this clone turned up a few times. The chain links TRBV9 to TRBJ2-1, with 7 bases fitting TRBD2. The length of the CDR3 is 15 residues. With 6 bases clipped from V and 4 bases from J, the junction kept 10 bases outside the gene matches. Germline CDR1 is SGDLS and CDR2 is YYNGEE. CDR3 protein: CASTLGSGEYNEQFF. In DNA, the CDR3 is TGTGCCAGCACCCTCGGGAGCGGGGAGTACAATGAGCAGTTCTTC. The complete variable domain, with remaining parts taken from reference TRBV9 and TRBJ2-1, reads DSGVTQTPKHLITATGQRVTLRCSPRSGDLSVYWYQQSLDQGLQFLIQYYNGEERAKGNILERFSAQQFPDLHSELNLSSLELGDSALYFCASTLGSGEYNEQFFGPGTRLTVL.

This clone has just a few counts. The chain is built from TRBV25-1 and TRBJ1-1; D is unclear. The CDR3 runs to 16 residues. Trimming pared 4 bases from V and 3 bases from J, leaving 18 bases between. In germline, CDR1 is MGHDK, CDR2 SYGVNS. The CDR3 coding sequence is TGTGCCAGCAGTGCGCTCTCTGGACTAGGAGACACTGAAGCTTTCTTT. Its translation is CASSALSGLGDTEAFF. Full variable domain (remainder filled in from reference TRBV25-1 and TRBJ1-1): EADIYQTPRYLVIGTGKKITLECSQTMGHDKMYWYQQDPGMELHLIHYSYGVNSTEKGDLSSESTVSRIRTEHFPLTLESARPSHTSQYLCASSALSGLGDTEAFFGQGTRLTVV.